The 20 T cell receptor beta chains given below trace back to one sample, sequenced in a study of blood T cell repertoires in COVID-19 (dated by TCRdb to 2019 to 2021). Library method: the immunoSEQ multiplex PCR assay. Here the immuneACCESS table is served through TCRdb, limited to in-frame sequences with V and J called. Missing clones are a known gap in these copies; in checked studies unresolved V genes cover under half, and the rest lacks a known reason. The sample yields 35,000 to 45,000 clones; over 65% were counted once. Roughly 61% of the sample is held by the ten biggest clonotypes. The sequenced sample consisted of peripheral blood. All receptors derive from a man at least 80 years old with acute or convalescent COVID-19.

The chain recombines TRBV28 with TRBJ1-5, with unresolved D. Germline CDR1 MDHEN, CDR2 SYDVKM. Between the trimmed V and J ends, which lost 5 bases and 5 bases, there was a span of 22 bases. This CDR3 is 17 amino acids long. CDR3 in amino acids: CASSVTGVAGWYQPQHF. The CDR3 DNA is TGTGCCAGCAGTGTCACCGGGGTGGCCGGTTGGTATCAGCCCCAGCATTTT.

The chain carries TRBV10-3 and TRBJ2-1; possibly TRBD2 for D (6 bases). Between the trimmed V and J ends, which lost 4 bases and 6 bases, there was a span of 19 bases. Per germline, CDR1 ENHRY and CDR2 SYGVKD. The CDR3 totals 16 residues. For the CDR3, the DNA is TGTGCCATCAGTGGCCGACTGGGCGGGGCGTCCAATGAGCAGTTCTTC. Protein sequence: CAISGRLGGASNEQFF.

The chain recombines TRBV28 with TRBJ2-7, with a weak D call TRBD2 (7 bases). The CDR3 is 15 residues long. Germline V gene data show CDR1 as MDHEN and CDR2 as SYDVKM. The germline V and J ends were trimmed by 7 bases and 3 bases, with 19 bases remaining between them. CDR3 amino acids: CASKTGGRSLYEQYF. The CDR3 region has the DNA TGTGCCAGCAAAACCGGGGGGCGCTCCCTCTACGAGCAGTACTTC.

As DNA, the CDR3 is TGTGCCAGCAGCCAAGGAGTGACTGGAGAGCAGTACTTC. Translation gives CASSQGVTGEQYF. This sequence joins TRBV7-2 and TRBJ2-7; the D is unclear. Germline V gene sequence: CDR1 SGHTA, CDR2 FQGNSA. Trimming pared 5 bases from V and 7 bases from J, leaving 15 bases between. The CDR3 covers 13 residues.

This sequence joins TRBV28 and TRBJ2-1, with D tentatively TRBD2 (5 bases). The CDR3 runs to 15 residues. V lost 3 bases and J lost 5, with 14 bases in between. Germline lookup yields CDR1 MDHEN and CDR2 SYDVKM. The CDR3 region has the DNA TGTGCCAGCAGTTTGGCAGCGGAAGAAAACAATGAGCAGTTCTTC. It encodes CASSLAAEENNEQFF.

This clone was observed a handful of times. The chain links TRBV28 to TRBJ2-2; weak D call: TRBD2 (5 bases). V lost 11 bases and J lost 1, with 11 bases in between. The length of the CDR3 is 13 residues. Per the germline V gene, CDR1 is MDHEN and CDR2 is SYDVKM. CDR3 nucleotide sequence: TGTGCCGTCGTAGGAGGGAACACCGGGGAGCTGTTTTTT. Protein sequence: CAVVGGNTGELFF.

The CDR3 DNA sequence: TGTGCCAGTCATCAGGGGGGAAACACTGAAGCTTTCTTT. Amino acids: CASHQGGNTEAFF. The rearrangement joins TRBV28 to TRBJ1-1; 7 bases agree with TRBD1. The CDR3 is made up of 13 amino acids. Germline lookup yields CDR1 MDHEN and CDR2 SYDVKM. The trim removed 9 bases at V and 2 bases at J, leaving 6 bases unmatched.

V and J are TRBV6-6 and TRBJ1-3, with D possibly being TRBD1 (6 bases). V lost 5 bases to trimming and J lost 4 bases, with 15 bases between them. The CDR3 sequence is 15 residues long. Germline assignment: CDR1 MNHNY and CDR2 SVGAGI (reference sequence). DNA for the CDR3: TGTGCCAGCAGTCTGACAGGTGACTTCGGAAACACCATATATTTT. Protein: CASSLTGDFGNTIYF.

The rearrangement links TRBV11-2 to TRBJ2-1, with TRBD1 matching 7 bases. CDR3 size: 14 residues. Germline V CDR1 and CDR2: SGHAT, FQNNGV. V lost 5 bases to trimming and J lost 5 bases; unmatched junction nucleotides: 6. The DNA for the CDR3 is TGTGCCAGCAGCGTCCGACAGGGTCACAATGAGCAGTTCTTC. The encoded protein is CASSVRQGHNEQFF.

The rearrangement links TRBV6-6 to TRBJ1-5, with TRBD1 identical over 7 bases. V lost 2 bases, J lost 4 bases, and 2 bases stayed unmatched. Germline V gene lookup returns CDR1 MNHNY and CDR2 SVGAGI (reference sequence). There are 14 residues in the CDR3. The CDR3 sequence: CASSYGTENQPQHF. As DNA, the CDR3 is TGTGCCAGCAGTTACGGGACAGAGAATCAGCCCCAGCATTTT.

The chain links TRBV6-5 to TRBJ2-1; no clear D. Trimming removed 2 bases from V and 8 bases from J, with 16 bases in between. CDR1 MNHEY and CDR2 SVGAGI come from the germline V gene. The CDR3 length is 15 residues. In DNA form, the CDR3 reads TGTGCCAGCAGTTACGGGCCCCCCACAGTGGATGAGCAGTTCTTC. Protein: CASSYGPPTVDEQFF.

The chain couples TRBV19 to TRBJ2-7; 9 bases agree with TRBD1. Germline V gene sequence: CDR1 LNHDA, CDR2 SQIVND (reference sequence). The CDR3 covers 15 residues. The V and J ends lost 1 base and 3 bases, in that order; junction bases with no gene match: 4. In DNA, the CDR3 is TGTGCCAGTAGTATAGCAGGGACAGGGTTCTACGAGCAGTACTTC. Protein sequence: CASSIAGTGFYEQYF.

This chain links TRBV6-5 with TRBJ1-5; 12 bases are shared with TRBD1. In germline, CDR1 is MNHEY, CDR2 SVGAGI. The CDR3 length is 15 residues. With V trimmed by 6 bases and J by 4 bases, 4 bases remained unmatched. The CDR3 DNA reads as TGTGCCAGCAGCCGGGACAGGGGGCCAAATCAGCCCCAGCATTTT. It yields the protein CASSRDRGPNQPQHF.

The chain is built from TRBV3-1 (or the pseudogene TRBV3-2) and TRBJ2-7; TRBD1 matches 7 bases. This CDR3 spans 15 amino acids. Germline CDR1 reads LGHDT; CDR2 reads YNNKEL (reference sequence). Unmatched junction bases numbered 6, after V lost 1 base and J lost 3 bases. This CDR3 reads CASSQVPGQFYEQYF. The DNA for the CDR3 is TGTGCCAGCAGCCAAGTTCCGGGACAGTTCTACGAGCAGTACTTC.

This chain links TRBV18 with TRBJ2-5, with TRBD1 matching 8 bases. From germline, CDR1 is KGHSH and CDR2 LQKENI. With 5 bases clipped from V and 7 bases from J, the junction kept 6 bases outside the gene matches. This CDR3 contains 13 residues. CDR3 bases: TGTGCCAGCTCAGCGACAGGGGTTGGGACCCAGTACTTC. Encoded protein: CASSATGVGTQYF.

The V call is TRBV30, the J call TRBJ2-7; TRBD2 might be the D (6 bases). The germline V and J ends were trimmed by 5 bases and 4 bases, with 21 bases remaining between them. Germline CDR1 is GTSNPN and CDR2 is SVGIG (reference sequence). This CDR3 contains 15 residues. This CDR3 is CAWAWRWEAPYEQYF. The CDR3 DNA follows: TGTGCCTGGGCCTGGAGGTGGGAGGCTCCATACGAGCAGTACTTC.

This clone showed up just a few times. The chain recombines TRBV7-9 with TRBJ2-7; 7 bases are shared with TRBD2. The germline gives CDR1 SEHNR, CDR2 FQNEAQ (reference sequence). J lost 5 bases, V lost 2 bases, and 9 bases had no gene match. CDR3 size: 15 residues. CDR3 in amino acids: CASSLMQGGPHEQYF. The CDR3 DNA follows: TGTGCCAGCAGCTTAATGCAGGGAGGGCCCCACGAGCAGTACTTC.

The gene calls are TRBV7-6 and TRBJ2-1, with TRBD2 matching over 13 bases. Germline CDR1 reads SGHVS; CDR2 reads FNYEAQ. The CDR3 runs 15 residues. After removal of 4 bases from V and 3 bases from J, the junction contained 0 bases not matched to a gene. The DNA for the CDR3 is TGTGCCAGCAGCTGGACTAGCGGGGGCTACAATGAGCAGTTCTTC. This sequence encodes CASSWTSGGYNEQFF.

V is TRBV28 and J is TRBJ2-6, with D hard to call. Trimming removed 6 bases from V and 1 base from J, with 7 bases in between. This CDR3 spans 14 amino acids. Germline V gives CDR1 MDHEN, CDR2 SYDVKM. The CDR3 coding sequence is TGTGCCAGCAGGCGGATTTCTGGGGCCAACGTCCTGACTTTC. Protein product: CASRRISGANVLTF.

The chain employs TRBV6-1 and TRBJ2-1; 9 bases map to TRBD2. CDR1 and CDR2 (germline): MNHNS, SASEGT. The CDR3 covers 16 residues. Trimming cost V 4 bases and J 0 bases; bases outside gene matches: 4. DNA for the CDR3: TGTGCCAGCAGTGCCCTGACTAGCGGCTCCTACAATGAGCAGTTCTTC. Protein: CASSALTSGSYNEQFF.